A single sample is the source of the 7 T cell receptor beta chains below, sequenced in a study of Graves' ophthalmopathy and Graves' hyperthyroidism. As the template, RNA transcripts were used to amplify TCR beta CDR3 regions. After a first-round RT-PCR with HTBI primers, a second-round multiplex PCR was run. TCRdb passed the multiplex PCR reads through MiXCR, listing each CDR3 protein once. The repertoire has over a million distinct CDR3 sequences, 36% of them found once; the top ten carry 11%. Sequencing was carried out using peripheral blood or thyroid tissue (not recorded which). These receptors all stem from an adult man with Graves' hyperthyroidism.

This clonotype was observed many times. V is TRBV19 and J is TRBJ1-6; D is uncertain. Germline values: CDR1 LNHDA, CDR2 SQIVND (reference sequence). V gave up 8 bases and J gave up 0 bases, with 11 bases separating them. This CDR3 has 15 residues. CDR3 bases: TGTGCCAGTCGAATAGACGGCTCCTATAATTCACCCCTCCACTTT. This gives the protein CASRIDGSYNSPLHF.

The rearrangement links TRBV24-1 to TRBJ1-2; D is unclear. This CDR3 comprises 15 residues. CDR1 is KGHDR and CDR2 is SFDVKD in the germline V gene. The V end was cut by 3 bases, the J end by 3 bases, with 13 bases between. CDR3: CATSDREPRHYGYTF. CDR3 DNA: TGTGCCACCAGTGATCGTGAGCCGAGACACTATGGCTACACCTTC.

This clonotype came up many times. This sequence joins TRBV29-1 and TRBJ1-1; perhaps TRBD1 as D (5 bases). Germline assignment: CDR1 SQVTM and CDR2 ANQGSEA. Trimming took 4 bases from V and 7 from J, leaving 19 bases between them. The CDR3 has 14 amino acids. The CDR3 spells CSVAKGTESYEAFF. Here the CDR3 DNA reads TGCAGCGTTGCCAAAGGGACGGAATCCTATGAAGCTTTCTTT.

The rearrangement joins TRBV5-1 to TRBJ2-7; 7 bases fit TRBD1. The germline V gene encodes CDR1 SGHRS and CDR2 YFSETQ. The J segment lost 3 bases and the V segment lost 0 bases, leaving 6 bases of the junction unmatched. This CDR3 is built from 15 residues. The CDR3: CASSLEGTVFYEQYF. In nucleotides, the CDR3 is TGCGCCAGCAGCTTGGAAGGGACAGTGTTCTACGAGCAGTACTTC.

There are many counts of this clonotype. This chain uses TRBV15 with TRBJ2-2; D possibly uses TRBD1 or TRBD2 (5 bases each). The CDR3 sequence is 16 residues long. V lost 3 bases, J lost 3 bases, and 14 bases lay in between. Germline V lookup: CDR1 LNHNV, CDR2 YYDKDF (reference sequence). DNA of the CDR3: TGTGCCACCAGCAGTCCCCTGGGGACCTACACCGGGGAGCTGTTTTTT. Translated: CATSSPLGTYTGELFF.

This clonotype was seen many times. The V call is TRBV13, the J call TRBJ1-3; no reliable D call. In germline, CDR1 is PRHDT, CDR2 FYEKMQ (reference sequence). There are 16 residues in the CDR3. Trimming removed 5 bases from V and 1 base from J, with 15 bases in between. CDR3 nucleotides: TGTGCCAGCAGCCACCGGACGGAGAAATCTGGAAACACCATATATTTT. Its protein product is CASSHRTEKSGNTIYF.

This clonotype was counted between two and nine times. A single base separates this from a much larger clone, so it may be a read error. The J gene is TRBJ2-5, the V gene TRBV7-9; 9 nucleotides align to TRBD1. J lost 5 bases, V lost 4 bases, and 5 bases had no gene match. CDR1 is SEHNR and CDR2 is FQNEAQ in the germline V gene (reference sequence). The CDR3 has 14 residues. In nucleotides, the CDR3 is TGTGCCAGCAGCTCCGGGACAGGGTTCGAGACCCAGTACTTC. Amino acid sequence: CASSSGTGFETQYF.